The next 8 T cell receptor beta chains were all read from a single sample in a study of memory CD4+ T cells and cytomegalovirus serostatus. Single viable CD3+CD4+CD8-CD45RO+ cells were sorted as the memory CD4+ T cells. TCRdb keeps only in-frame clones here, not all; method: immunoSEQ multiplex PCR. The table has around 45,000 clones, approximately 81% seen once. Sequenced sample: memory CD4+ T cells from blood. All receptors come from an adult in good health and CMV-seropositive.

The chain is built from TRBV9 and TRBJ1-1; 7 bases are a match to TRBD1. The CDR3 extends over 14 amino acids. CDR1 is SGDLS and CDR2 is YYNGEE in the germline V gene. V lost 4 bases to trimming and J lost 4 bases; unmatched junction nucleotides: 7. CDR3 amino acids: CASSRDREATEAFF. The DNA of the CDR3 is TGTGCCAGCAGCCGAGACAGGGAAGCCACTGAAGCTTTCTTT. The variable domain in full, completed from reference TRBV9 and TRBJ1-1, reads DSGVTQTPKHLITATGQRVTLRCSPRSGDLSVYWYQQSLDQGLQFLIQYYNGEERAKGNILERFSAQQFPDLHSELNLSSLELGDSALYFCASSRDREATEAFFGQGTRLTVV.

This chain connects TRBV5-4 to TRBJ1-3; D unresolved. CDR3 length equals 14 residues. Germline lookup yields CDR1 SGHNT and CDR2 YYREEE (reference sequence). The V end lost 0 bases, the J end lost 4 bases, and 8 bases lay between the germline ends. The CDR3 here is CASSLGLGGNTIYF. CDR3 DNA: TGTGCCAGCAGCTTGGGACTGGGGGGAAACACCATATATTTT.

This sequence joins TRBV13 and TRBJ2-5, with TRBD2 identical over 8 bases. The length of the CDR3 is 16 residues. V was clipped by 5 bases and J by 2 bases; unmatched bases: 10. Germline assignment: CDR1 PRHDT and CDR2 FYEKMQ (reference sequence). The CDR3, as DNA: TGTGCCAGCAGCCCAATGACTGGCGGGGGGCAAGAGACCCAGTACTTC. This gives the protein CASSPMTGGGQETQYF.

The CDR3 loop reads CASSDTTTPRTDTQYF. As DNA, the CDR3 is TGCGCCAGCAGCGATACAACAACACCACGCACAGATACGCAGTATTTT. The chain joins TRBV5-1 to TRBJ2-3; no reliable D call. The V and J ends lost 4 bases and 1 base respectively, with 16 bases between them. Germline V lookup: CDR1 SGHRS, CDR2 YFSETQ. This CDR3 comprises 16 residues.

This clone was picked up a small number of times. The genes are TRBV6-5 and TRBJ1-1, with 8 nucleotides matching TRBD1. Germline lookup yields CDR1 MNHEY and CDR2 SVGAGI. This CDR3 contains 13 residues. The V gene end was trimmed by 6 bases and the J gene end by 4 bases; junction bases not matched to a gene: 4. The CDR3 nucleotides are TGTGCCAGCAGCATGACAGGGGTCACTGAAGCTTTCTTT. It encodes CASSMTGVTEAFF.

The genes are TRBV2 and TRBJ2-5; D remains unclear. V was shortened by 8 bases and J by 5 bases, with 12 bases between the two germline ends. Germline assignment: CDR1 SNHLY and CDR2 FYNNEI. This CDR3 has 12 amino acids. CDR3: CASWGLKETQYF. CDR3 in DNA: TGTGCCAGCTGGGGTCTAAAGGAGACCCAGTACTTC. The full variable domain, in which reference TRBV2 and TRBJ2-5 provide the parts outside the CDR3, is EPEVTQTPSHQVTQMGQEVILRCVPISNHLYFYWYRQILGQKVEFLVSFYNNEISEKSEIFDDQFSVERPDGSNFTLKIRSTKLEDSAMYFCASWGLKETQYFGPGTRLLVL.

The rearrangement links TRBV15 to TRBJ2-2; tentative D call: TRBD2 (6 bases). Germline V gene data show CDR1 as LNHNV and CDR2 as YYDKDF (reference sequence). Trimming removed 0 bases at V and 7 bases at J, with 15 bases between. This CDR3 spans 16 amino acids. For the CDR3, the DNA is TGTGCCACCAGCAGAGATCCCAGGGAAGCGGGCGGGGAGCTGTTTTTT. Its protein product is CATSRDPREAGGELFF.

The chain couples TRBV18 to TRBJ2-5; D not certain. The CDR3 is 13 amino acids. Germline V gene lookup returns CDR1 KGHSH and CDR2 LQKENI. The ends were cut back, 2 bases at V and 2 bases at J, with 6 bases in the middle. The CDR3 reads CASSPSNQETQYF. DNA of the CDR3: TGTGCCAGCTCACCATCAAATCAAGAGACCCAGTACTTC.